The 22 T cell receptor beta chains in this list originate from one sample, sequenced in a study of shared T cell receptors in the human thymus. The repertoire was sequenced with immunoSEQ multiplex PCR; TCRdb's copy has only in-frame clones and lacks some. The profile shows 700,000 or so clones, 80% to 90% of them singletons. This same sample was also taken into another study, of human thymus T cells.

Sequenced sample: thymocytes. These receptor sequences come from a girl under three years old with a congenital heart defect.

The rearrangement links TRBV18 to TRBJ1-4; TRBD1 aligns across 8 bases. The CDR3 has 18 amino acids. Germline CDR1 and CDR2: KGHSH and LQKENI. The ends lost 5 bases at V and 0 bases at J; junction bases unmatched: 11. In DNA form, the CDR3 reads TGTGCCAGCTCAAGGGACAGGCCTTTTCCTGCAACTAATGAAAAACTGTTTTTT. Protein product: CASSRDRPFPATNEKLFF.

This clone was recorded once. This chain connects TRBV18 to TRBJ1-1; a weak D match, TRBD1 (6 bases). Trimming stripped 0 bases from V and 5 bases from J, with 16 bases between. Germline CDR1 reads KGHSH; CDR2 reads LQKENI. The CDR3 sequence is 16 residues long. DNA for the CDR3: TGTGCCAGCTCACCACCGGGCCGGCAGGGGCGAACTGAAGCTTTCTTT. It encodes CASSPPGRQGRTEAFF.

This chain links TRBV5-1 with TRBJ1-1, with D uncertain. This CDR3 has 16 residues. V dropped 0 bases and J dropped 0 bases, with 12 bases sitting between them. Germline lookup yields CDR1 SGHRS and CDR2 YFSETQ. DNA for the CDR3: TGCGCCAGCAGCTTGGCCCCATACCCGGTGAACACTGAAGCTTTCTTT. Translation gives CASSLAPYPVNTEAFF.

The gene calls are TRBV30 and TRBJ1-6; D not resolved. Between the trimmed V and J ends, which lost 0 bases and 8 bases, there was a span of 8 bases. The CDR3 contains 13 residues. The germline V gene encodes CDR1 GTSNPN and CDR2 SVGIG (reference sequence). CDR3 protein: CAWSVRQDSPLHF. CDR3 DNA sequence: TGTGCCTGGAGTGTCCGACAAGATTCACCCCTCCACTTT.

The chain carries TRBV6-1 and TRBJ2-1; a weak D match, TRBD1 (6 bases). V was clipped by 4 bases and J by 6 bases, with 13 bases between them. Germline CDR1 and CDR2: MNHNS and SASEGT. The CDR3 is 14 amino acids. The CDR3 spells CASSARTDPNEQFF. Here the CDR3 DNA reads TGTGCCAGCAGTGCTAGGACAGACCCCAATGAGCAGTTCTTC.

The chain uses TRBV14 and TRBJ1-3, with no clear D. Trimming took 8 bases from V and 4 from J, leaving 9 bases between them. Germline V lookup: CDR1 SGHDN, CDR2 FVKESK. This CDR3 comprises 12 residues. CDR3 nucleotides: TGTGCCAGCTCCAGGCCCGGAAACACCATATATTTT. As protein: CASSRPGNTIYF.

This clone was seen just once. The V gene is TRBV7-2, the J gene TRBJ1-6; D is uncertain. Trimming removed 5 bases from V and 9 bases from J, with 11 bases in between. This CDR3 contains 13 residues. Germline V lookup: CDR1 SGHTA, CDR2 FQGNSA. The CDR3 nucleotides are TGTGCCAGCAGCGACGCCCGGGGTTCACCCCTCCACTTT. It is translated as CASSDARGSPLHF. Based on the CDR3 plus reference TRBV7-2 and TRBJ1-6, the full variable domain is GAGVSQSPSNKVTEKGKDVELRCDPISGHTALYWYRQSLGQGLEFLIYFQGNSAPDKSGLPSDRFSAERTGGSVSTLTIQRTQQEDSAVYLCASSDARGSPLHFGNGTRLTVT.

This rearrangement joins TRBV9 to TRBJ1-2, with D perhaps matching TRBD1 (5 bases). Germline CDR1 is SGDLS and CDR2 is YYNGEE. The CDR3 runs 15 residues. The V end lost 9 bases, the J end lost 4 bases, and 22 bases lay between the germline ends. CDR3 nucleotides: TGTGCCACCTCCCCCGGTACAGGCCTACTCTATGGCTACACCTTC. Its translation: CATSPGTGLLYGYTF.

The rearrangement uses TRBV6-1 and TRBJ1-1; D perhaps matches TRBD1 (5 bases). Trimming shortened V by 6 bases and J by 5 bases, and 16 bases separated the two germline ends. CDR3 length: 14 amino acids. Germline V lookup: CDR1 MNHNS, CDR2 SASEGT. The CDR3 is CASSAQAGGTEAFF. In DNA form, the CDR3 reads TGTGCCAGCAGCGCACAGGCCGGGGGAACTGAAGCTTTCTTT.

The chain combines TRBV19 with TRBJ1-6; D uncertain. CDR3 length: 15 residues. Germline V gene lookup returns CDR1 LNHDA and CDR2 SQIVND (reference sequence). Trimming pared 7 bases from V and 7 bases from J, leaving 17 bases between. The CDR3 reads CASTEGEKTNSPLHF. The DNA of the CDR3 is TGTGCCAGTACAGAGGGTGAAAAAACCAATTCACCCCTCCACTTT.

This clone was detected only a few times. The chain is built from TRBV10-3 and TRBJ2-2; 7 bases line up with TRBD1. The germline V gene encodes CDR1 ENHRY and CDR2 SYGVKD. The CDR3 totals 16 residues. The J segment lost 1 base and the V segment lost 7 bases, leaving 9 bases of the junction unmatched. CDR3 nucleotides: TGTGCCATCACCGGGAACCGGGACAGGAACACCGGGGAGCTGTTTTTT. It encodes CAITGNRDRNTGELFF.

This clone showed up just a few times. This chain joins TRBV6-5 and TRBJ1-2, with no clear D. The germline V gene has CDR1 MNHEY and CDR2 SVGAGI. The V end was cut by 0 bases, the J end by 3 bases, with 11 bases between. The CDR3 runs to 15 residues. CDR3 residues: CASSYSGSGDYGYTF. The CDR3 DNA follows: TGTGCCAGCAGTTACTCTGGGTCCGGAGACTATGGCTACACCTTC.

This clone was seen more than once but under ten times. The chain combines TRBV5-4 with TRBJ2-6, with D unclear. Looked up from germline, CDR1 is SGHNT and CDR2 is YYREEE (reference sequence). The CDR3 covers 17 residues. V was pared by 0 bases and J by 3 bases, with 13 bases between. In nucleotides, the CDR3 is TGTGCCAGCAGCTTGGCCCCCTATATCCTTGGGGCCAACGTCCTGACTTTC. As protein: CASSLAPYILGANVLTF.

The genes are TRBV18 and TRBJ2-3; possible D gene TRBD2, 5 bases. The CDR3 spans 15 residues. Germline V gives CDR1 KGHSH, CDR2 LQKENI. Trimming stripped 4 bases from V and 4 bases from J, with 15 bases between. This CDR3 is CASSHYLLDPDTQYF. The CDR3 DNA is TGTGCCAGCTCACATTATTTACTAGACCCAGATACGCAGTATTTT.

The V gene is TRBV7-9, the J gene TRBJ2-3; TRBD2 aligns across 9 bases. Germline CDR1 reads SEHNR; CDR2 reads FQNEAQ (reference sequence). V gave up 5 bases and J gave up 5 bases; unmatched junction bases: 5. This CDR3 spans 14 amino acids. The CDR3 DNA sequence: TGTGCCAGCAGCCCGCGGGGGGGCGGAGATACGCAGTATTTT. Amino acid sequence: CASSPRGGGDTQYF.

To note about this clone: The sample holds other DNA sequences that translate to the same CDR3. The chain couples TRBV20-1 to TRBJ1-1; no clear D. Deletions cut 5 bases from V and 2 bases from J, with 3 bases between. The CDR3 totals 10 residues. Germline CDR1 DFQATT, CDR2 SNEGSKA (reference sequence). The CDR3 region is CSAQNTEAFF. CDR3 nucleotide sequence: TGCAGTGCTCAAAACACTGAAGCTTTCTTT.

V usage is TRBV5-1 and J usage is TRBJ1-2, with 9 bases lining up with TRBD1. Germline V gives CDR1 SGHRS, CDR2 YFSETQ. This CDR3 is built from 18 residues. The V segment lost 4 bases and the J segment 1 base; nucleotides outside the gene matches: 14. CDR3 nucleotides: TGCGCCAGCAGCAACAGGATCTTTCGACAGGGGGATAACTATGGCTACACCTTC. It specifies CASSNRIFRQGDNYGYTF.

The chain has TRBV5-6 and TRBJ1-1, with a possible D match to TRBD1 (6 bases). The length of the CDR3 is 14 residues. Trimming left V 4 bases short and J 1 base short, with 11 bases between. The germline V gene has CDR1 SGHDT and CDR2 YYEEEE. As DNA, the CDR3 is TGTGCCAGCAGCCCCGCAGGGGAGAACACTGAAGCTTTCTTT. Protein sequence: CASSPAGENTEAFF.

The CDR3 nucleotides read TGTGCCAGTAGAGAAACCGGGACAGAGAATTCACCCCTCCACTTT. Its translation: CASRETGTENSPLHF. The chain uses TRBV19 and TRBJ1-6; TRBD1 agrees at 7 bases. Germline V gives CDR1 LNHDA, CDR2 SQIVND (reference sequence). The length of the CDR3 is 15 residues. V was pared by 6 bases and J by 7 bases, with 9 bases of the junction left unmatched. Complete variable domain (other parts from reference TRBV19 and TRBJ1-6): DGGITQSPKYLFRKEGQNVTLSCEQNLNHDAMYWYRQDPGQGLRLIYYSQIVNDFQKGDIAEGYSVSREKKESFPLTVTSAQKNPTAFYLCASRETGTENSPLHFGNGTRLTVT.

The chain has TRBV5-1 and TRBJ2-3, with D maybe TRBD1 (5 bases). V was pared by 0 bases and J by 4 bases, with 12 bases between. From germline, CDR1 is SGHRS and CDR2 YFSETQ. This CDR3 is built from 15 residues. CDR3 nucleotide sequence: TGCGCCAGCAGCTTGGAAGGCGAGACAGCAGATACGCAGTATTTT. It codes for CASSLEGETADTQYF.

The rearrangement links TRBV29-1 to TRBJ2-5; TRBD2 agrees at 8 bases. The V gene end was trimmed by 7 bases and the J gene end by 7 bases; junction bases not matched to a gene: 8. Germline loops: CDR1 SQVTM, CDR2 ANQGSEA. There are 12 residues in the CDR3. The CDR3 nucleotides are TGCAGCGCCCGGGGGGGCTTGCGGACCCAGTACTTC. Its protein product is CSARGGLRTQYF.

This chain links TRBV18 with TRBJ1-1; TRBD1 matches 7 bases. Trimming cost V 2 bases and J 3 bases; bases outside gene matches: 15. Germline-derived CDR1 and CDR2 are KGHSH and LQKENI. This CDR3 comprises 18 residues. CDR3 protein: CASSPDYDRAGLDTEAFF. The CDR3 DNA sequence: TGTGCCAGCTCACCAGATTATGACAGGGCGGGGTTGGACACTGAAGCTTTCTTT. Full variable domain (outside the CDR3, taken from reference TRBV18 and TRBJ1-1): NAGVMQNPRHLVRRRGQEARLRCSPMKGHSHVYWYRQLPEEGLKFMVYLQKENIIDESGMPKERFSAEFPKEGPSILRIQQVVRGDSAAYFCASSPDYDRAGLDTEAFFGQGTRLTVV.